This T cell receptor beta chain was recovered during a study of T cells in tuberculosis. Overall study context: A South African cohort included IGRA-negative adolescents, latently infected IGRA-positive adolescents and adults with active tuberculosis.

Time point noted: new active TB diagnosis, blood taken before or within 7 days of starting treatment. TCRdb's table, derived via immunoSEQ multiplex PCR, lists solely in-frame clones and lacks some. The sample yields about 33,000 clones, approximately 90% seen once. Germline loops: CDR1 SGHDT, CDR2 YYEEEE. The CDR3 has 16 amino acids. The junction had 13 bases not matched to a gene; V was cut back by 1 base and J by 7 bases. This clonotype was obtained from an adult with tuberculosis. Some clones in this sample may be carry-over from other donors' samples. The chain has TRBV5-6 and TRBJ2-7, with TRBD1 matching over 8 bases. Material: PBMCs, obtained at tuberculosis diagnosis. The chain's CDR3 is CASSLPGDRQGGEQYF. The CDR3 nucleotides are TGTGCCAGCAGCTTGCCCGGGGACAGGCAGGGGGGTGAGCAGTACTTC.